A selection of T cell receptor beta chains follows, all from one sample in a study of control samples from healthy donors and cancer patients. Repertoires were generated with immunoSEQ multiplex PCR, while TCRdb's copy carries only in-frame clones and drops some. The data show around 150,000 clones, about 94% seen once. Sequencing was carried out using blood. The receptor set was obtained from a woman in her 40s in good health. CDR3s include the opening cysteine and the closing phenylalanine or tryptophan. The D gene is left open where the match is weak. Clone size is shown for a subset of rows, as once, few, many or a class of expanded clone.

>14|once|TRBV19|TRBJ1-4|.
TGTGCCAGTAGTATAGAGGCAACTAATGAAAAACTGTTTTTT
CASSIEATNEKLFF
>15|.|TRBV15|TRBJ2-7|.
TGTGCCACCAGCAGAGATAGGGCCGGAAACTACGAGCAGTACTTC
CATSRDRAGNYEQYF
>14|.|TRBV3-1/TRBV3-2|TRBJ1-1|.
TGTGCCAGCAGCCAAGATAGGGGGAACACTGAAGCTTTCTTT
CASSQDRGNTEAFF
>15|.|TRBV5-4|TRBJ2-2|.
TGTGCCAGCAGCTTAAGCAGGACGAACACCGGGGAGCTGTTTTTT
CASSLSRTNTGELFF
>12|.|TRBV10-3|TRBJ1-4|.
TGTGCCACTGGGAACAGGGATGAAAAACTGTTTTTT
CATGNRDEKLFF
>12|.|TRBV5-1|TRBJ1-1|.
TGCGCCAGCAGCTTGGTGGGCTTTGAAGCTTTCTTT
CASSLVGFEAFF
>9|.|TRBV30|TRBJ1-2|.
TGTGCCTCGGACTATGGCTACACCTTC
CASDYGYTF
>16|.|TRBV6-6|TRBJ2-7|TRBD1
TGTGCCAGCAGTTACTCAAAAGCGGACAGGGGGTACGAGCAGTACTTC
CASSYSKADRGYEQYF
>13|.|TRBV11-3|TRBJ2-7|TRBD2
TGTGCCAGCAGCTCGTCAGCGGGGGACGAGCAGTACTTC
CASSSSAGDEQYF
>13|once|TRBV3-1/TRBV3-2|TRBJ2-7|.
TGTGCCAGCAGCCAAATAGGGACAAACGAGCAGTACTTC
CASSQIGTNEQYF
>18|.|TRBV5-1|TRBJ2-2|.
TGCGCCAGCAGCCCGGGGGACAGTTGGACAACAAACACCGGGGAGCTGTTTTTT
CASSPGDSWTTNTGELFF
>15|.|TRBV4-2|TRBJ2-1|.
TGTGCCAGCAGCCAGATGCAGGGAGACCACAATGAGCAGTTCTTC
CASSQMQGDHNEQFF
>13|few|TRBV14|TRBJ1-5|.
TGTGCCAGCAGCCAAGGACAATGTCAGCCCCAGCATTTT
CASSQGQCQPQHF
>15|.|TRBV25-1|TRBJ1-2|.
TGTGCCAGCAGTGACTATGGAGGGATCAACTATGGCTACACCTTC
CASSDYGGINYGYTF
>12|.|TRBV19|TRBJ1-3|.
TGTGCCTCCAGGAGGGGTGGAAACACCATATATTTT
CASRRGGNTIYF
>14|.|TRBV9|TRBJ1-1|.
TGTGCCAGCAGCATGTCACAGGTGAACACTGAAGCTTTCTTT
CASSMSQVNTEAFF
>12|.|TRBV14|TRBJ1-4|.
TGTGCCAGCAGCCAGCAAGGTGAAAAACTGTTTTTT
CASSQQGEKLFF
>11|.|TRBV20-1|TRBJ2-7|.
TGCAGTGCAGGACGGAGCTACGAGCAGTACTTC
CSAGRSYEQYF
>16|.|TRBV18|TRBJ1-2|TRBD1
TGTGCCAGCTCATCCTCTCGGGGACAGGGGGCGCTTGGCTACACCTTC
CASSSSRGQGALGYTF
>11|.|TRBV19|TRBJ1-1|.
TGTGCCAGTAGTATGAGTCATGAAGCTTTCTTT
CASSMSHEAFF
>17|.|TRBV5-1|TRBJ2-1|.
TGCGCCAGCAGCCCCGGGCCCTCTCCCCCCACCTACAATGAGCAGTTCTTC
CASSPGPSPPTYNEQFF
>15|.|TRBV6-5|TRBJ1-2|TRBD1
TGTGCCAGCAGTCCCGGACAGGGTAGTAGCTATGGCTACACCTTC
CASSPGQGSSYGYTF